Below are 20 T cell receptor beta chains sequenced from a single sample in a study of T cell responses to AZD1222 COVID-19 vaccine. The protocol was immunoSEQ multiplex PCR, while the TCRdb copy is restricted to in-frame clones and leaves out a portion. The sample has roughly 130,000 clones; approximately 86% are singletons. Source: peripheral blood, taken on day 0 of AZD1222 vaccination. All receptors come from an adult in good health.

The CDR3 nucleotides are TGTGCCAGCAGCCCGGGAGGGAACACCGGGGAGCTGTTTTTT. It translates to CASSPGGNTGELFF. The J gene is TRBJ2-2, the V gene TRBV7-9, with TRBD2 matching over 7 bases. This CDR3 region has 14 residues. Germline-derived CDR1 and CDR2 are SEHNR and FQNEAQ (reference sequence). Trimming took 5 bases from V and 1 from J; bases not matched to a gene: 1.

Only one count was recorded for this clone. The CDR3 spells CASSHSGGPARGRGYTF. CDR3 in DNA: TGTGCCAGCAGCCACTCGGGGGGACCCGCGAGGGGAAGAGGCTACACCTTC. The chain has TRBV9 and TRBJ1-2; maybe TRBD1 (5 bases). Trimming stripped 4 bases from V and 8 bases from J, with 27 bases between. The CDR3 has 17 amino acids. The germline CDR1 and CDR2 sequences are SGDLS and YYNGEE.

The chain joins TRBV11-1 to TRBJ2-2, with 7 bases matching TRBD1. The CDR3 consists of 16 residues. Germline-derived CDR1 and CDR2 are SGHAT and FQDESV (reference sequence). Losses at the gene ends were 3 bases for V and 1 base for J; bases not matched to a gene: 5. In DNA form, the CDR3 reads TGTGCCAGCAGCTTGGACAGGATAGGGAACACCGGGGAGCTGTTTTTT. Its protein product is CASSLDRIGNTGELFF.

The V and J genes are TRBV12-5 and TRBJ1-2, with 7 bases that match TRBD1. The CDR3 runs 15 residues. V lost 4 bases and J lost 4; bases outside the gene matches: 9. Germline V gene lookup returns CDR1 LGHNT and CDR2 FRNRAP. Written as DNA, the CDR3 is TGTGCTAGTGGTTCCACCCCACAGGGGCGCTATGGCTACACCTTC. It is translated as CASGSTPQGRYGYTF.

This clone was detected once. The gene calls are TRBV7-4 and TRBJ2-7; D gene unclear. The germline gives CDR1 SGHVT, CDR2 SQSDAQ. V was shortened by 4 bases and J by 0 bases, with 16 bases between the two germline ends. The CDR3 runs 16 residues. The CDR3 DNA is TGTGCCAGCAGCTATCTAGGGAACCGAAGCTCCTACGAGCAGTACTTC. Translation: CASSYLGNRSSYEQYF.

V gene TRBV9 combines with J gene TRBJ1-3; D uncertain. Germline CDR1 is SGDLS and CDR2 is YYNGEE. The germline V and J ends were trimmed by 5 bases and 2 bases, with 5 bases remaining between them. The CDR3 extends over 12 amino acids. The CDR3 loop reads CASSATGNTIYF. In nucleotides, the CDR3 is TGTGCCAGCAGTGCTACTGGAAACACCATATATTTT.

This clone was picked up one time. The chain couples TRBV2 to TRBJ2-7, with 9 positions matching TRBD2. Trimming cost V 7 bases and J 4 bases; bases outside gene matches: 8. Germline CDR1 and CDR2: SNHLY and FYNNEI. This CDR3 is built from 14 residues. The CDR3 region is CASTAGGPLYEQYF. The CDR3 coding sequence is TGTGCCAGCACCGCGGGAGGGCCTCTATACGAGCAGTACTTC.

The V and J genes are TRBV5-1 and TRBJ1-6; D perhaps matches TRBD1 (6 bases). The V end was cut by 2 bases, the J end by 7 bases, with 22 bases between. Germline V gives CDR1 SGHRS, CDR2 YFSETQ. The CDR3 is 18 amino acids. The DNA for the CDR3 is TGCGCCAGCAGCTTCCATGGACAGCCAGCTTTGGGGAATTCACCCCTCCACTTT. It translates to CASSFHGQPALGNSPLHF. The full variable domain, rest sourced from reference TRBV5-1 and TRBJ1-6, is KAGVTQTPRYLIKTRGQQVTLSCSPISGHRSVSWYQQTPGQGLQFLFEYFSETQRNKGNFPGRFSGRQFSNSRSEMNVSTLELGDSALYLCASSFHGQPALGNSPLHFGNGTRLTVT.

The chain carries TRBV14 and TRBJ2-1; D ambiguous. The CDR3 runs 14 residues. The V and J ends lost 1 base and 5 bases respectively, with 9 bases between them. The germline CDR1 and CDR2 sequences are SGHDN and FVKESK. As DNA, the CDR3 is TGTGCCAGCAGCCAAGCCATTTTTGACAATGAGCAGTTCTTC. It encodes CASSQAIFDNEQFF. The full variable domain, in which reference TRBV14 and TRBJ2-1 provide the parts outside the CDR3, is EAGVTQFPSHSVIEKGQTVTLRCDPISGHDNLYWYRRVMGKEIKFLLHFVKESKQDESGMPNNRFLAERTGGTYSTLKVQPAELEDSGVYFCASSQAIFDNEQFFGPGTRLTVL.

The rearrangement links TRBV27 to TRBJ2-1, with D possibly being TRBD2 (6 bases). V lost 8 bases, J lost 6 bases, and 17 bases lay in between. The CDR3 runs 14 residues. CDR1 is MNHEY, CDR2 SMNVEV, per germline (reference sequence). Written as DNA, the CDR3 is TGTGCCAGCTTCCTCAGGAGGGGAAGCAATGAGCAGTTCTTC. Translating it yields CASFLRRGSNEQFF.

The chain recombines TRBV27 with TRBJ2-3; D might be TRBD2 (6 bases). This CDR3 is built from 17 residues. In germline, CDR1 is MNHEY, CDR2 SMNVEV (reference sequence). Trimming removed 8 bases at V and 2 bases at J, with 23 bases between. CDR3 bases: TGTGCCAGCGCCTCGGGAGCAGGCGGTTTTTTCACAGATACGCAGTATTTT. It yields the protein CASASGAGGFFTDTQYF.

The CDR3 sequence is CASSPGTQWETQYF. The CDR3 DNA reads TGTGCCAGCTCACCCGGGACACAATGGGAGACCCAGTACTTC. The chain recombines TRBV18 with TRBJ2-5, with D possibly matching TRBD1 (6 bases). The V gene lost 3 bases and the J gene lost 5 bases, with 13 bases spanning the gap. The CDR3 spans 14 residues. CDR1 KGHSH and CDR2 LQKENI come from the germline V gene.

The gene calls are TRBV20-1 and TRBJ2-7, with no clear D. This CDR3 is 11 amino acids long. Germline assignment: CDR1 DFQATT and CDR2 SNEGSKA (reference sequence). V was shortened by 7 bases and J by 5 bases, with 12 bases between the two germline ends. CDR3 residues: CSVGGNNEQYF. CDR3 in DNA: TGCAGTGTAGGTGGGAATAACGAGCAGTACTTC.

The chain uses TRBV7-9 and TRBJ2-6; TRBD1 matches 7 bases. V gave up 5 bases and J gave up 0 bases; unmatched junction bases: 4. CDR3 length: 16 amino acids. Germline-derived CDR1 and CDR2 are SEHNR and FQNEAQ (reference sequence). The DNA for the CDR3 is TGTGCCAGCAGCATTAACAGGGGCTCTGGGGCCAACGTCCTGACTTTC. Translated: CASSINRGSGANVLTF.

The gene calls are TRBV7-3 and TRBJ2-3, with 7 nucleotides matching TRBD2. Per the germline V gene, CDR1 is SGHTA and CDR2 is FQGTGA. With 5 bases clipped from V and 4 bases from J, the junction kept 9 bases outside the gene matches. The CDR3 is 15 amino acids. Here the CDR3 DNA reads TGTGCCAGCAGCCTTAAGCGGGGAGACTCAGATACGCAGTATTTT. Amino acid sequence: CASSLKRGDSDTQYF.

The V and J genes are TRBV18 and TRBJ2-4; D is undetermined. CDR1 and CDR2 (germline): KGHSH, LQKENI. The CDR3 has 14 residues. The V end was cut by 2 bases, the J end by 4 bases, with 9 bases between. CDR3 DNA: TGTGCCAGCTCACCAATTCCCGGGAAAAACATTCAGTACTTC. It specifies CASSPIPGKNIQYF.

DNA for the CDR3: TGTGCCAGCAGCCAAGATCTGGGGAGCGGCGGCTACACCTTC. Amino acid sequence: CASSQDLGSGGYTF. The chain couples TRBV3-1 (or the pseudogene TRBV3-2) to TRBJ1-2; unclear D gene. The CDR3 is made up of 14 amino acids. Trimming removed 0 bases at V and 8 bases at J, with 13 bases between. CDR1 and CDR2 from the germline V gene are LGHDT and YNNKEL (reference sequence).

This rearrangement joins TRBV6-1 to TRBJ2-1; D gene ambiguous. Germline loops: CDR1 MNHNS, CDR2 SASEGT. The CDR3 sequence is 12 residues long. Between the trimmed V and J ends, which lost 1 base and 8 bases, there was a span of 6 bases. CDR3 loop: CASSEEGYEQFF. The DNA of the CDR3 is TGTGCCAGCAGTGAAGAAGGGTATGAGCAGTTCTTC.

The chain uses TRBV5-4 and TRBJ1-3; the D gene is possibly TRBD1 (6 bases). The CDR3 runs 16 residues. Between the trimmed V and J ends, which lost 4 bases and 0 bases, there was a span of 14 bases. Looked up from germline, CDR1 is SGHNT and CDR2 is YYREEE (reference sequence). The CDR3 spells CASSPTGARSGNTIYF. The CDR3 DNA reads TGTGCCAGCAGCCCAACGGGGGCCCGCTCTGGAAACACCATATATTTT. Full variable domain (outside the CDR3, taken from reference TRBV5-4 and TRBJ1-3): ETGVTQSPTHLIKTRGQQVTLRCSSQSGHNTVSWYQQALGQGPQFIFQYYREEENGRGNFPPRFSGLQFPNYSSELNVNALELDDSALYLCASSPTGARSGNTIYFGEGSWLTVV.

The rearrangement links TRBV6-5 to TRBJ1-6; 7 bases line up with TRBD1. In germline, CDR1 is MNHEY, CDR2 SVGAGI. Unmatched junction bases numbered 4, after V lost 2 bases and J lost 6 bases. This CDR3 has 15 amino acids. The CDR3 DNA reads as TGTGCCAGCAGTTACGGCGGGGACAGTAATTCACCCCTCCACTTT. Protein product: CASSYGGDSNSPLHF.